What follows is one T cell receptor beta chain and its context. The antigen is undetermined. This entry belongs to a study of blood T cells in healthy people across ages. A second about 7 to 12 cycle PCR used barcoded and J-beta primers. Each CDR3 protein gets one entry after TCRdb re-called the 5' RACE reads with MiXCR. The profile covers roughly 1 million distinct CDR3 sequences, with 20% to 25% appearing a single time and 0.65% to 0.95% taken by the ten largest. The CDR3 spans 14 residues. Losses at the gene ends were 5 bases for V and 7 bases for J; bases not matched to a gene: 13. CDR1 and CDR2 (germline): DFQATT, SNEGSKA (reference sequence). Broader study findings: The unknown donor CMV status may have confounded expanded clonotype changes. When set beside aged donors, long-lived donors presented more naive CD4+ cells and higher diversity. Older individuals had lower TCR beta diversity per million T cells (the decline was roughly linear).

The data also belong to a second study, concerning T cells of mothers and their children.

This receptor was taken from a girl aged 2 to 9 in good health. What was sequenced was blood. This chain joins TRBV20-1 and TRBJ2-5, with 7 positions matching TRBD2. The CDR3 here is CSAPTSARAGTQYF. The CDR3 DNA sequence: TGCAGTGCTCCCACTAGCGCCCGAGCCGGGACCCAGTACTTC.